These 19 T cell receptor beta chains were all obtained from the same sample, sequenced in a study of cytotoxic CD8 clonotypes in ibrutinib-treated CLL (dated by TCRdb to the early 2020s). Library creation used the immunoSEQ multiplex PCR assay. TCRdb limited this immuneACCESS table to in-frame rearrangements with V and J called. A share of clones is missing; checked studies link under half to unresolved V genes, and the rest is unexplained. A total of about 17,000 clones appear in this sample, around 80% of them only once. About a sixth of the sample is held by the ten biggest clonotypes. The material sequenced was PBMCs, taken before ibrutinib treatment. All receptors come from a human donor with chronic lymphocytic leukemia.

This clone counts as large. J is TRBJ2-1 and V is TRBV19; 11 positions agree with TRBD2. The V gene end was trimmed by 7 bases and the J gene end by 4 bases; junction bases not matched to a gene: 6. The CDR3 covers 15 residues. Germline loops: CDR1 LNHDA, CDR2 SQIVND (reference sequence). The CDR3 DNA reads as TGTGCCAGTAACCCGACTAGCGGGATGTACAATGAGCAGTTCTTC. Protein sequence: CASNPTSGMYNEQFF.

The chain recombines TRBV30 with TRBJ2-3, with D unclear. The CDR3 spans 13 residues. Trimming took 1 base from V and 6 from J, leaving 11 bases between them. The V gene's germline CDR1 is GTSNPN and CDR2 SVGIG (reference sequence). For the CDR3, the DNA is TGTGCCTGGAGTGGGCAGAAGAGGGATACGCAGTATTTT. Translation: CAWSGQKRDTQYF.

This chain connects TRBV7-6 to TRBJ2-7, with TRBD1 as a possible D gene (7 bases). Germline values: CDR1 SGHVS, CDR2 FNYEAQ. This CDR3 is built from 14 residues. Trimming stripped 4 bases from V and 3 bases from J, with 13 bases between. DNA of the CDR3: TGTGCCAGCAGCTCAGGACAGGACTACTACGAGCAGTACTTC. Protein sequence: CASSSGQDYYEQYF.

This clone turned up a few times. This chain uses TRBV14 with TRBJ2-7; 8 positions match TRBD2. This CDR3 is built from 13 residues. The germline V gene encodes CDR1 SGHDN and CDR2 FVKESK. J was trimmed by 4 bases and V by 5 bases; bases with no gene match: 4. Here the CDR3 DNA reads TGTGCCAGCAGCAAAGGACTAGCTTACGAGCAGTACTTC. Its translation is CASSKGLAYEQYF. The whole variable domain, filled in from reference TRBV14 and TRBJ2-7, reads EAGVTQFPSHSVIEKGQTVTLRCDPISGHDNLYWYRRVMGKEIKFLLHFVKESKQDESGMPNNRFLAERTGGTYSTLKVQPAELEDSGVYFCASSKGLAYEQYFGPGTRLTVT.

The chain is built from TRBV5-1 and TRBJ1-3; the D is unclear. Trimming removed 4 bases from V and 0 bases from J, with 11 bases in between. There are 15 residues in the CDR3. Germline CDR1 and CDR2: SGHRS and YFSETQ. The CDR3: CASSLGEVSGNTIYF. In nucleotides, the CDR3 is TGCGCCAGCAGCCTGGGTGAAGTCTCTGGAAACACCATATATTTT.

This clone was observed a few times. The rearrangement uses TRBV28 and TRBJ2-2, with D perhaps matching TRBD2 (6 bases). CDR1 is MDHEN and CDR2 is SYDVKM in the germline V gene. V was clipped by 5 bases and J by 7 bases, with 23 bases between them. The length of the CDR3 is 17 residues. The CDR3 DNA is TGTGCCAGCAGTGTCCTCGGGCGGGCCAGCGGGCGCGGGGAGCTGTTTTTT. This gives the protein CASSVLGRASGRGELFF. Together with reference TRBV28 and TRBJ2-2, the CDR3 gives the full variable domain: DVKVTQSSRYLVKRTGEKVFLECVQDMDHENMFWYRQDPGLGLRLIYFSYDVKMKEKGDIPEGYSVSREKKERFSLILESASTNQTSMYLCASSVLGRASGRGELFFGEGSRLTVL.

This clone was seen a handful of times. This chain links TRBV6-5 with TRBJ1-4; the D gene is possibly TRBD1 (5 bases). This CDR3 contains 15 residues. Deletions cut 0 bases from V and 8 bases from J, with 13 bases between. The germline gives CDR1 MNHEY, CDR2 SVGAGI. DNA for the CDR3: TGTGCCAGCAGTTACTCTGGGACTTCAGACGAAAAACTGTTTTTT. Protein product: CASSYSGTSDEKLFF.

The chain joins TRBV27 to TRBJ1-5; no clear D. V lost 8 bases and J 3 bases, leaving 8 bases between the germline ends. The CDR3 spans 12 residues. CDR1 is MNHEY, CDR2 SMNVEV, per germline (reference sequence). Here the CDR3 DNA reads TGTGCCAGCGGCAGCTACAATCAGCCCCAGCATTTT. It specifies CASGSYNQPQHF.

For the CDR3, the DNA is TGTGCCAGCAGTCCCAGACCTTCTAGCACAGATACGCAGTATTTT. This gives the protein CASSPRPSSTDTQYF. The genes are TRBV27 and TRBJ2-3; D call uncertain. V lost 5 bases to trimming and J lost 0 bases, with 12 bases between them. The CDR3 consists of 15 residues. The germline V gene has CDR1 MNHEY and CDR2 SMNVEV (reference sequence).

V and J are TRBV18 and TRBJ2-7, with unresolved D. Per germline, CDR1 KGHSH and CDR2 LQKENI. The CDR3 has 13 amino acids. V lost 1 base to trimming and J lost 5 bases, with 9 bases between them. CDR3 DNA sequence: TGTGCCAGCTCACCACAGGTTACGGACGAGCAGTACTTC. It encodes CASSPQVTDEQYF.

The chain recombines TRBV9 with TRBJ1-1, with 9 bases identical to TRBD1. Germline assignment: CDR1 SGDLS and CDR2 YYNGEE. The CDR3 totals 15 residues. Germline trimming cut 3 bases from V and 5 bases from J; bases unmatched to any gene: 8. The chain's CDR3 is CASSADTGGITEAFF. The CDR3 DNA follows: TGTGCCAGCAGCGCCGATACAGGGGGCATTACTGAAGCTTTCTTT. The full variable domain, its missing parts supplied by reference TRBV9 and TRBJ1-1, is DSGVTQTPKHLITATGQRVTLRCSPRSGDLSVYWYQQSLDQGLQFLIQYYNGEERAKGNILERFSAQQFPDLHSELNLSSLELGDSALYFCASSADTGGITEAFFGQGTRLTVV.

The gene calls are TRBV2 and TRBJ1-1, with TRBD1 matching 9 bases. J lost 5 bases, V lost 6 bases, and 7 bases had no gene match. The germline CDR1 and CDR2 sequences are SNHLY and FYNNEI. This CDR3 is 14 amino acids long. This CDR3 is CASRATGGRTEAFF. CDR3 bases: TGTGCCAGCAGAGCGACAGGGGGAAGGACTGAAGCTTTCTTT.

J is TRBJ2-2 and V is TRBV5-1, with a weak D call TRBD1 (5 bases). V shed 2 bases and J shed 1 base, with 9 bases lying between them. The CDR3 is made up of 15 amino acids. CDR1 is SGHRS, CDR2 YFSETQ, per germline. The CDR3 region has the DNA TGCGCCAGCAGCTTCCCTGACAGGAACACCGGGGAGCTGTTTTTT. It codes for CASSFPDRNTGELFF.

The chain recombines TRBV7-9 with TRBJ2-3, with TRBD2 matching over 11 bases. The CDR3 is 14 amino acids. Germline trimming cut 1 base from V and 10 bases from J; bases unmatched to any gene: 4. Germline-derived CDR1 and CDR2 are SEHNR and FQNEAQ (reference sequence). The CDR3 here is CASSLVSGREAQYF. For the CDR3, the DNA is TGTGCCAGCAGCTTAGTTAGCGGGAGGGAGGCGCAGTATTTT.

This chain links TRBV29-1 with TRBJ2-3; D gene uncertain. Trimming removed 1 base from V and 0 bases from J, with 8 bases in between. Germline V gene data show CDR1 as SQVTM and CDR2 as ANQGSEA. CDR3 length: 14 residues. The DNA of the CDR3 is TGCAGCGTTGAAGCAGGTTCTAGCACAGATACGCAGTATTTT. Protein product: CSVEAGSSTDTQYF.

The chain couples TRBV7-3 to TRBJ2-5; 7 nucleotides match TRBD2. This CDR3 has 13 residues. V lost 5 bases, J lost 5 bases, and 5 bases stayed unmatched. Germline V CDR1 and CDR2: SGHTA, FQGTGA. CDR3 protein: CASSQAGTETQYF. Here the CDR3 DNA reads TGTGCCAGCAGCCAAGCGGGGACGGAGACCCAGTACTTC.

The chain joins TRBV7-3 to TRBJ2-7, with 11 bases aligning to TRBD2. With V trimmed by 8 bases and J by 4 bases, 4 bases remained unmatched. Per the germline V gene, CDR1 is SGHTA and CDR2 is FQGTGA. The CDR3 spans 13 residues. The CDR3 here is CASGLAGRYEQYF. The CDR3 nucleotides read TGTGCCAGCGGACTAGCGGGCCGGTACGAGCAGTACTTC.

In this sample, this clone turned up a few times. V and J are TRBV29-1 and TRBJ1-2; tentative D call: TRBD1 (5 bases). CDR1 SQVTM and CDR2 ANQGSEA come from the germline V gene. This CDR3 is 14 amino acids long. V dropped 1 base and J dropped 8 bases, with 17 bases sitting between them. The CDR3 DNA reads as TGCAGCGTTGAAGTCTCGTCAGGGATGGGAGGCTACACCTTC. Translated: CSVEVSSGMGGYTF.

The chain combines TRBV27 with TRBJ1-5, with TRBD1 as a possible D gene (5 bases). Trimming cost V 7 bases and J 6 bases, with 10 bases left between them. Germline V gene data show CDR1 as MNHEY and CDR2 as SMNVEV (reference sequence). The CDR3 extends over 12 amino acids. The CDR3 sequence is CASKGGGQPQHF. CDR3 bases: TGTGCCAGCAAGGGCGGGGGTCAGCCCCAGCATTTT.